The entry below gives a single T cell receptor (beta chain) sequence along with its context. Its antigen is undetermined. The source of the sample is a study of T cell repertoires in cytomegalovirus infection. General study points: Cumulative public TCR beta family frequency identified carriers of CMV plus the relevant HLA. It was HLA-C-restricted CMV-specific TCR beta clonotypes that dominated the response ex vivo.

With 6 bases removed from V and 2 bases from J, the gap between germline ends came to 14 bases. Germline V CDR1 and CDR2: MNHNY, SVGAGI (reference sequence). There are 15 residues in the CDR3. TCRdb processed the reads anew with MiXCR; each CDR3 protein has one entry. The sample includes around 550,000 distinct CDR3 sequences, more than 25% of them seen just once. The chain recombines TRBV6-6 with TRBJ1-5; no reliable D call. This receptor was taken from a human donor in good health (CMV status not recorded). Some clones in this sample may be carry-over from other donors' samples. The sample consisted of PBMCs. CDR3 sequence (DNA): TGTGCCAGCAGAGGGTTCAAGGTGGGCAATCAGCCCCAGCATTTT. It translates to CASRGFKVGNQPQHF.